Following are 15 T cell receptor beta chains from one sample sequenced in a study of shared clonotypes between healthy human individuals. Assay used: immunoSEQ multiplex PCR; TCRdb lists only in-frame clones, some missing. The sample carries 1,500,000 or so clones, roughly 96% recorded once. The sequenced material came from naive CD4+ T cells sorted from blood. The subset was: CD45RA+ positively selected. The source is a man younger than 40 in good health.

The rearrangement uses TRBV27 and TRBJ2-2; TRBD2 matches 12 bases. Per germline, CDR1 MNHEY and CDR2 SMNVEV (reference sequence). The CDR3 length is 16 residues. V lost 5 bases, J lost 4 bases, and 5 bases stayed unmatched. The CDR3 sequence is CASSILAGGRTGELFF. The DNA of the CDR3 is TGTGCCAGCAGTATTCTAGCGGGAGGGCGCACCGGGGAGCTGTTTTTT.

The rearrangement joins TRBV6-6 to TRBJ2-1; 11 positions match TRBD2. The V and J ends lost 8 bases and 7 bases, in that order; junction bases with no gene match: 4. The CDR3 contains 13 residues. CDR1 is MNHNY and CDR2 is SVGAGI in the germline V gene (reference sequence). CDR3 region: CASGTSGRNEQFF. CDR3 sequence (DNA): TGTGCCAGCGGGACTAGCGGAAGAAATGAGCAGTTCTTC.

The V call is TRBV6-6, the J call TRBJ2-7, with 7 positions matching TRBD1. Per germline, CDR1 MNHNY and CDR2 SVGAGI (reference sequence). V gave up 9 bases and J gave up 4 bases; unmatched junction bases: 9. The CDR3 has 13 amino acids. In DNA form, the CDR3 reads TGTGCCAGTCTTCTGGGACAGAATTACGAGCAGTACTTC. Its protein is CASLLGQNYEQYF.

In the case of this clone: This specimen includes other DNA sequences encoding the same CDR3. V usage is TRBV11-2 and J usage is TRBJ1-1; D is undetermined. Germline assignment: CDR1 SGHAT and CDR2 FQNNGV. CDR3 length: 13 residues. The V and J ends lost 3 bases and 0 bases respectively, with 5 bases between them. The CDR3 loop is CASSLRMNTEAFF. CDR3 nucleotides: TGTGCCAGCAGCTTGCGAATGAACACTGAAGCTTTCTTT.

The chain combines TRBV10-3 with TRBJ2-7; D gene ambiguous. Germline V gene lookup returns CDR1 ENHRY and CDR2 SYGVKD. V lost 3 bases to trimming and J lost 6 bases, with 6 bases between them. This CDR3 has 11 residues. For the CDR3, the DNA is TGTGCCATCAGTGACCTTCTCGAGCAGTACTTC. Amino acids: CAISDLLEQYF.

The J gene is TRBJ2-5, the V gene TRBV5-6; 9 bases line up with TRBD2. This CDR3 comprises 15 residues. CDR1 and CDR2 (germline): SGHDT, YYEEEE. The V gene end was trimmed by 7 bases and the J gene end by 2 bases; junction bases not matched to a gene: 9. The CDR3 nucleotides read TGTGCCAGCCTCGGAGCGGGAGGCCGTCAAGAGACCCAGTACTTC. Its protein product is CASLGAGGRQETQYF. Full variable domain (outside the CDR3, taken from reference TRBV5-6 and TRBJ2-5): DAGVTQSPTHLIKTRGQQVTLRCSPKSGHDTVSWYQQALGQGPQFIFQYYEEEERQRGNFPDRFSGHQFPNYSSELNVNALLLGDSALYLCASLGAGGRQETQYFGPGTRLLVL.

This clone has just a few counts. The CDR3 bases are TGTGCCAGCAGTCCTACAGATTACGAGCAGTACTTC. This translates into CASSPTDYEQYF. The chain recombines TRBV6-6 with TRBJ2-7; D gene unclear. The length of the CDR3 is 12 residues. V was shortened by 5 bases and J by 4 bases, with 9 bases between the two germline ends. Germline V gives CDR1 MNHNY, CDR2 SVGAGI (reference sequence).

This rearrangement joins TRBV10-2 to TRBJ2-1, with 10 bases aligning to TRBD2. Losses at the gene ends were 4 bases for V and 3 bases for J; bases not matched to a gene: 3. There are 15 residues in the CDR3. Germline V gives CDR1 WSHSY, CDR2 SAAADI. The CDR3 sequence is CASSASGRNYNEQFF. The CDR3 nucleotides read TGCGCCAGCAGTGCTAGCGGGAGAAACTACAATGAGCAGTTCTTC.

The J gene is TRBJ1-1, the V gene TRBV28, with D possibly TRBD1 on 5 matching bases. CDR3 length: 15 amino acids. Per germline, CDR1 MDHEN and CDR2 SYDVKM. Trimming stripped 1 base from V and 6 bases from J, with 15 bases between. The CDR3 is CASSLYLAGGAEAFF. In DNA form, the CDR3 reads TGTGCCAGCAGTTTATACCTAGCGGGGGGGGCTGAAGCTTTCTTT. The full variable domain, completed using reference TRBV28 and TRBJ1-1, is DVKVTQSSRYLVKRTGEKVFLECVQDMDHENMFWYRQDPGLGLRLIYFSYDVKMKEKGDIPEGYSVSREKKERFSLILESASTNQTSMYLCASSLYLAGGAEAFFGQGTRLTVV.

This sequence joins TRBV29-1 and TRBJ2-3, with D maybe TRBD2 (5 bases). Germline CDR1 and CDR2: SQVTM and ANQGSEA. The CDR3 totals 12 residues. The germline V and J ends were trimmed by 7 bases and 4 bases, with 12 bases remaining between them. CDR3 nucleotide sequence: TGCAGCGAAAGGAGGATGCCAGATACGCAGTATTTT. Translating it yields CSERRMPDTQYF.

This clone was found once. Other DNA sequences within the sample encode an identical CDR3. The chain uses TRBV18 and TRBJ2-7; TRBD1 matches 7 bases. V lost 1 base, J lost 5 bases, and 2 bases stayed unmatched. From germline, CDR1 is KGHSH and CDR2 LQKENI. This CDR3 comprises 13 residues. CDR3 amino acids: CASSPRTGDEQYF. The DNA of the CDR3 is TGTGCCAGCTCACCACGAACAGGGGACGAGCAGTACTTC.

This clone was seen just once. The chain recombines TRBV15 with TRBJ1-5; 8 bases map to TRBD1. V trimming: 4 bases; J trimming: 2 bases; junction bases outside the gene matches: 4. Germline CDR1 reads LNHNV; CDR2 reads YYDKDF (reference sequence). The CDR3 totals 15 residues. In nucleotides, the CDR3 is TGTGCCACCAGCAAGACGGGACAGGGCAATCAGCCCCAGCATTTT. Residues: CATSKTGQGNQPQHF.

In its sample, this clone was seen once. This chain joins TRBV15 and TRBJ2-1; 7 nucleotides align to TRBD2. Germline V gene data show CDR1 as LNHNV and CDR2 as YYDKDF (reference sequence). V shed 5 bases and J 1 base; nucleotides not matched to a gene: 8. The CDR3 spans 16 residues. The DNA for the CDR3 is TGTGCCACCAGCCCAAGAAGGGAGGGATCCTACAATGAGCAGTTCTTC. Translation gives CATSPRREGSYNEQFF.

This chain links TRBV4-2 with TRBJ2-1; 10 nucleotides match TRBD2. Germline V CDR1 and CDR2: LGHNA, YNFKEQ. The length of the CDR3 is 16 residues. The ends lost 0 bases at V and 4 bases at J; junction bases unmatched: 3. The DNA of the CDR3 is TGTGCCAGCAGCCAAGACGGGACTAGCGCATACAATGAGCAGTTCTTC. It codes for CASSQDGTSAYNEQFF.

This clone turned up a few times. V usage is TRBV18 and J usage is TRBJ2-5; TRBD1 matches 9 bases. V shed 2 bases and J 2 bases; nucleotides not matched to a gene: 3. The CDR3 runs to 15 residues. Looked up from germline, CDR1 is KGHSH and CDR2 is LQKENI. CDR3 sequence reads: CASSPGTGQQETQYF. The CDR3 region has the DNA TGTGCCAGCTCACCAGGGACAGGGCAACAAGAGACCCAGTACTTC.